What follows is one T cell receptor beta chain and its context. The antigen is unknown. The data were taken from a study of shared clonotypes between healthy human individuals. Findings of the study overall: The researchers took only blood, and tissue repertoires probably look different. A limitation of the genetic and exposure-history diversity represented arose from few donors. Clonotype sharing among donors likely depends on sequencing depth.

TCRdb's copy holds only in-frame clones and misses some; the assay was immunoSEQ multiplex PCR. The table includes about 470,000 clones, around 75% detected once. Germline lookup yields CDR1 SGHNT and CDR2 YYREEE (reference sequence). The V segment lost 2 bases and the J segment 4 bases; nucleotides outside the gene matches: 1. This CDR3 has 13 residues. This sequence originates from a woman aged 40-49 years in good health. Some clones in this sample may be carry-over from other donors' samples. The sample taken for sequencing was PBMCs. This sequence joins TRBV5-4 and TRBJ2-5, with 8 bases lining up with TRBD2. The CDR3 region is CASSLAGAETQYF. The CDR3 nucleotides are TGTGCCAGCAGCTTAGCGGGAGCAGAGACCCAGTACTTC.